The present entry profiles one T cell receptor beta chain with its context. Its antigen is unidentified. The PCR ran on 60 Vbeta and 13 Jbeta primers. Sequencing used immunoSEQ multiplex PCR; TCRdb keeps in-frame clones, though not all of them. The sample yields around 130,000 clones, around three quarters seen once. This entry comes from a study of cytomegalovirus exposure and HLA in healthy donors. For the study at large: Genotyping showed around 80% of almost 400 donors falling in the Caucasian-associated ancestry cluster.

Study observations and caveats: Certain sequence variants were highly shared and formed a cluster, and this cluster was likely a sequencing artifact.

This CDR3 has 16 residues. The germline V gene has CDR1 MNHEY and CDR2 SVGAGI. V trimming: 4 bases; J trimming: 8 bases; junction bases outside the gene matches: 9. Source material: PBMCs. This receptor was identified in a woman in her fifties or sixties in good health and CMV-seronegative. The chain couples TRBV6-5 to TRBJ2-1, with 12 bases matching TRBD2. The CDR3 coding sequence is TGTGCCAGCAGTTCAACTCGACTAGCGGGAGTGCATGAGCAGTTCTTC. Amino acids: CASSSTRLAGVHEQFF.